Following are 5 T cell receptor beta chains from one sample sequenced in a study of early T cells in non-severe SARS-CoV-2 infection. A single record per CDR3 protein comes from TCRdb applying MiXCR to the 5' RACE reads. Of under 95,000 distinct CDR3 sequences in the sample, around 12% are singletons; the top ten hold about 4.5%. Source material: whole blood. These receptors all stem from an adult who was a healthcare worker with PCR-confirmed SARS-CoV-2 infection or an uninfected control (not recorded which).

This clonotype occurred a few times. V is TRBV30 and J is TRBJ1-3, with D possibly TRBD1 on 6 matching bases. The CDR3 is 15 residues long. The germline V gene encodes CDR1 GTSNPN and CDR2 SVGIG (reference sequence). The V and J ends lost 5 bases and 0 bases respectively, with 14 bases between them. CDR3 amino acids: CAWWGAEISGNTIYF. Here the CDR3 DNA reads TGTGCCTGGTGGGGGGCGGAGATCTCTGGAAACACCATATATTTT.

At least ten counts were recorded for this clonotype. The chain links TRBV12-2 to TRBJ2-5; TRBD1 was called by the table and not checked on the DNA. TRBV12-2 is annotated as a pseudogene. The CDR3 totals 20 residues. CDR3 nucleotide sequence: TGTGCAAGTCGCTTAGGGCGGTCAAGGGCTTCCCCCTGGTACCAAGAGACCCAGTACTTC. Its protein product is CASRLGRSRASPWYQETQYF.

The chain has TRBV9 and TRBJ2-6, with 9 bases lining up with TRBD1. The CDR3 consists of 18 residues. V trimming: 4 bases; J trimming: 1 base; junction bases outside the gene matches: 9. Germline CDR1 reads SGDLS; CDR2 reads YYNGEE. CDR3 region: CASSRRGQGLSGANVLTF. The CDR3 DNA follows: TGTGCCAGCAGCCGCCGGGGACAGGGATTATCTGGGGCCAACGTCCTGACTTTC.

Many counts were recorded for this clonotype. J is TRBJ2-7 and V is TRBV18, with 9 nucleotides matching TRBD1. V was clipped by 4 bases and J by 3 bases; unmatched bases: 7. The CDR3 is 15 residues long. Looked up from germline, CDR1 is KGHSH and CDR2 is LQKENI. The CDR3, as DNA: TGTGCCAGCTCACGACCGGGACAGGGTGGCTACGAGCAGTACTTC. Translation: CASSRPGQGGYEQYF.

This clonotype was seen a few times. The V and J genes are TRBV6-6 and TRBJ2-2, with D perhaps TRBD1 or TRBD2 (5 bases each). Germline CDR1 MNHNY, CDR2 SVGAGI (reference sequence). The V end was cut by 7 bases, the J end by 3 bases, with 9 bases between. The CDR3 is made up of 13 amino acids. CDR3 residues: CASIRGYTGELFF. DNA for the CDR3: TGTGCCAGCATTCGGGGCTACACCGGGGAGCTGTTTTTT.